What follows are 25 T cell receptor beta chains derived from one specimen sequenced in a study of blood T cell repertoires in COVID-19. Some clones are missing from TCRdb's copy, which holds only in-frame ones; the method was immunoSEQ multiplex PCR. Of under 450,000 clones listed, roughly 90% are singletons. Material for sequencing was peripheral blood. Receptor source: a woman aged 40-49 years with COVID-19, enrolled during active disease.

The chain links TRBV27 to TRBJ1-2, with D uncertain. Trimming took 5 bases from V and 3 from J, leaving 16 bases between them. The CDR3 has 15 amino acids. In germline, CDR1 is MNHEY, CDR2 SMNVEV (reference sequence). The CDR3 sequence is CASSPSGGRDYGYTF. CDR3 nucleotide sequence: TGTGCCAGCAGTCCCTCGGGAGGGCGGGACTATGGCTACACCTTC.

The V and J genes are TRBV27 and TRBJ2-3; 8 nucleotides agree with TRBD2. V lost 0 bases and J lost 0; bases outside the gene matches: 14. The CDR3 totals 20 residues. Germline V gene sequence: CDR1 MNHEY, CDR2 SMNVEV (reference sequence). CDR3 protein: CASSLSPPPFSGASTDTQYF. As DNA, the CDR3 is TGTGCCAGCAGTTTATCGCCCCCCCCCTTTAGCGGGGCTAGCACAGATACGCAGTATTTT.

On this clone: Within the sample, other DNA sequences also encode this same CDR3. V gene TRBV19 combines with J gene TRBJ1-1, with no clear D. Germline V gene lookup returns CDR1 LNHDA and CDR2 SQIVND (reference sequence). This CDR3 is 13 amino acids long. The V end lost 3 bases, the J end lost 6 bases, and 11 bases lay between the germline ends. CDR3 protein: CASSILRGAEAFF. CDR3 bases: TGTGCCAGTAGTATTCTACGAGGAGCTGAAGCTTTCTTT.

The chain recombines TRBV30 with TRBJ2-1; 11 bases align to TRBD2. The germline gives CDR1 GTSNPN, CDR2 SVGIG (reference sequence). There are 14 residues in the CDR3. The trim removed 5 bases at V and 7 bases at J, leaving 7 bases unmatched. CDR3 nucleotides: TGTGCCTGGGGGATAGCGGGAGGGTATAATGAGCAGTTCTTC. Translating it yields CAWGIAGGYNEQFF. Filled out from reference TRBV30 and TRBJ2-1, the complete variable domain reads SQTIHQWPATLVQPVGSPLSLECTVEGTSNPNLYWYRQAAGRGLQLLFYSVGIGQISSEVPQNLSASRPQDRQFILSSKKLLLSDSGFYLCAWGIAGGYNEQFFGPGTRLTVL.

The gene calls are TRBV4-3 and TRBJ2-3; a weak D match, TRBD1 (6 bases). There are 16 residues in the CDR3. Germline CDR1 is LGHNA and CDR2 is YSLEER. With 1 base removed from V and 3 bases from J, the gap between germline ends came to 14 bases. CDR3 sequence reads: CASSQGPQGGTDTQYF. As DNA, the CDR3 is TGCGCCAGCAGCCAAGGTCCACAGGGTGGAACAGATACGCAGTATTTT.

The chain uses TRBV4-3 and TRBJ1-5; 9 positions agree with TRBD1. This CDR3 comprises 14 residues. Germline V gene sequence: CDR1 LGHNA, CDR2 YSLEER. Trimming took 4 bases from V and 4 from J; bases not matched to a gene: 2. Here the CDR3 DNA reads TGCGCCAGCAGCCGAGACAGGGGGAATCAGCCCCAGCATTTT. Translating gives CASSRDRGNQPQHF.

The genes are TRBV5-1 and TRBJ1-6; 7 bases are shared with TRBD1. The germline CDR1 and CDR2 sequences are SGHRS and YFSETQ. This CDR3 spans 17 amino acids. Trimming at V came to 5 bases and at J to 0 bases, leaving 8 bases not matched to a gene. CDR3 in amino acids: CASRTGQDPSYNSPLHF. In DNA form, the CDR3 reads TGCGCCAGCAGGACAGGACAGGATCCCTCCTATAATTCACCCCTCCACTTT.

This chain connects TRBV7-8 to TRBJ1-3; 8 bases fit TRBD1. The CDR3 has 16 residues. The V gene end was trimmed by 4 bases and the J gene end by 0 bases; junction bases not matched to a gene: 5. CDR1 SGHVS and CDR2 FQNEAQ come from the germline V gene. This chain's CDR3 is CASSSQGAFSGNTIYF. CDR3 in DNA: TGTGCCAGCAGCTCTCAGGGGGCCTTCTCTGGAAACACCATATATTTT.

The V gene is TRBV30, the J gene TRBJ1-1; D remains ambiguous. CDR3 length: 11 amino acids. Germline lookup yields CDR1 GTSNPN and CDR2 SVGIG (reference sequence). The CDR3 sequence is CARRDWTEAFF. CDR3 bases: TGTGCTAGGAGGGATTGGACTGAAGCTTTCTTT.

A few counts support this clone. V gene TRBV3-1 (or the pseudogene TRBV3-2) combines with J gene TRBJ2-7; D is perhaps TRBD1 (5 bases). Germline values: CDR1 LGHDT, CDR2 YNNKEL (reference sequence). V lost 4 bases and J lost 1, with 17 bases in between. The CDR3 contains 16 residues. Written as DNA, the CDR3 is TGTGCCAGCAGCCCCGCTGACAAAAGGGGATCCTACGAGCAGTACTTC. Protein sequence: CASSPADKRGSYEQYF.

This chain's CDR3 is CASSQDGQSNEKLFF. The CDR3 DNA is TGCGCCAGCAGCCAAGATGGACAGAGTAATGAAAAACTGTTTTTT. V usage is TRBV4-3 and J usage is TRBJ1-4, with D possibly being TRBD1 (6 bases). V dropped 0 bases and J dropped 4 bases, with 9 bases sitting between them. Germline assignment: CDR1 LGHNA and CDR2 YSLEER. The CDR3 has 15 amino acids.

The chain has TRBV28 and TRBJ2-3, with 11 bases aligning to TRBD2. Germline CDR1 is MDHEN and CDR2 is SYDVKM. V was clipped by 5 bases and J by 2 bases; unmatched bases: 9. The CDR3 totals 17 residues. The CDR3 region is CASSPGTSGRPTDTQYF. The CDR3 nucleotides read TGTGCCAGCAGTCCCGGGACTAGCGGTAGGCCCACAGATACGCAGTATTTT.

The count of this clone is one. This chain uses TRBV2 with TRBJ1-1; no clear D gene. The germline V gene encodes CDR1 SNHLY and CDR2 FYNNEI. This CDR3 is built from 15 residues. The V end lost 4 bases, the J end lost 1 base, and 13 bases lay between the germline ends. The CDR3 coding sequence is TGTGCCAGCAGTGCCTCGGGGAGCGGGAACACTGAAGCTTTCTTT. Translated: CASSASGSGNTEAFF.

V gene TRBV14 combines with J gene TRBJ2-5, with 9 nucleotides matching TRBD1. Trimming cost V 1 base and J 4 bases; bases outside gene matches: 10. This CDR3 region has 17 residues. Germline V gene lookup returns CDR1 SGHDN and CDR2 FVKESK. The DNA of the CDR3 is TGTGCCAGCAGCCAAGCAGGACAGGGGCGACGCAGAGAGACCCAGTACTTC. Amino acids: CASSQAGQGRRRETQYF.

This clone occurred a few times. CDR3 nucleotide sequence: TGTGCCAGCAGTCCCGCTAGTTCCGAGCAGTACTTC. It encodes CASSPASSEQYF. The gene calls are TRBV6-6 and TRBJ2-7; D gene unclear. This CDR3 comprises 12 residues. V was clipped by 5 bases and J by 6 bases, with 11 bases between them. The germline gives CDR1 MNHNY, CDR2 SVGAGI (reference sequence).

The chain has TRBV3-1 (or the pseudogene TRBV3-2) and TRBJ1-1, with 7 bases lining up with TRBD1. Per the germline V gene, CDR1 is LGHDT and CDR2 is YNNKEL (reference sequence). J was trimmed by 10 bases and V by 2 bases; bases with no gene match: 4. This CDR3 is built from 12 residues. CDR3 in amino acids: CASSQSQGRAFF. For the CDR3, the DNA is TGTGCCAGCAGCCAATCACAGGGGCGAGCTTTCTTT.

The V and J genes are TRBV19 and TRBJ1-1; the match to TRBD1 covers 10 bases. This CDR3 contains 15 residues. V shed 4 bases and J 0 bases; nucleotides not matched to a gene: 2. Germline-derived CDR1 and CDR2 are LNHDA and SQIVND (reference sequence). The CDR3 loop reads CASSRGQGMNTEAFF. The CDR3 nucleotides are TGTGCCAGTAGTAGGGGACAGGGGATGAACACTGAAGCTTTCTTT.

This clone was recorded only once. Other nucleotide sequences from this sample produce the same CDR3. The V call is TRBV28, the J call TRBJ1-1, with D perhaps matching TRBD1 (6 bases). Trimming removed 3 bases at V and 5 bases at J, with 16 bases between. Germline-derived CDR1 and CDR2 are MDHEN and SYDVKM. The CDR3 has 15 residues. The CDR3 loop reads CASSFNGGRGTEAFF. For the CDR3, the DNA is TGTGCCAGCAGTTTTAACGGGGGGCGCGGGACTGAAGCTTTCTTT.

The sample holds one count of this clone. The rearrangement joins TRBV7-8 to TRBJ2-5, with D tentatively TRBD2 (6 bases). Germline V gene lookup returns CDR1 SGHVS and CDR2 FQNEAQ. This CDR3 region has 16 residues. V lost 5 bases and J lost 7, with 23 bases in between. DNA of the CDR3: TGTGCCAGCAGCCTTAGCGTTCCCACGGCCGGGGGGACCCAGTACTTC. Amino acid sequence: CASSLSVPTAGGTQYF. Based on the CDR3 plus reference TRBV7-8 and TRBJ2-5, the full variable domain is GAGVSQSPRYKVAKRGQDVALRCDPISGHVSLFWYQQALGQGPEFLTYFQNEAQLDKSGLPSDRFFAERPEGSVSTLKIQRTQQEDSAVYLCASSLSVPTAGGTQYFGPGTRLLVL.

With respect to this clone: Different DNA sequences within this sample yield the same CDR3. This chain uses TRBV28 with TRBJ1-5, with a possible D match to TRBD1 (5 bases). The CDR3 is 15 residues long. V lost 2 bases to trimming and J lost 2 bases, with 10 bases between them. CDR1 and CDR2 from the germline V gene are MDHEN and SYDVKM. CDR3 region: CASSLQGGGNQPQHF. CDR3 nucleotide sequence: TGTGCCAGCAGTTTACAGGGAGGCGGCAATCAGCCCCAGCATTTT. Together with reference TRBV28 and TRBJ1-5, the CDR3 gives the full variable domain: DVKVTQSSRYLVKRTGEKVFLECVQDMDHENMFWYRQDPGLGLRLIYFSYDVKMKEKGDIPEGYSVSREKKERFSLILESASTNQTSMYLCASSLQGGGNQPQHFGDGTRLSIL.

This rearrangement joins TRBV9 to TRBJ2-7, with 11 positions matching TRBD1. The length of the CDR3 is 15 residues. Unmatched junction bases numbered 8, after V lost 4 bases and J lost 5 bases. Germline V gene lookup returns CDR1 SGDLS and CDR2 YYNGEE. The CDR3 here is CASSPGDRGFHEQYF. The CDR3 DNA reads as TGTGCCAGCAGCCCGGGGGACAGGGGGTTCCACGAGCAGTACTTC.

The chain employs TRBV30 and TRBJ2-7; 7 bases agree with TRBD1. The CDR3 is 15 amino acids. Germline trimming cut 3 bases from V and 1 base from J; bases unmatched to any gene: 9. From germline, CDR1 is GTSNPN and CDR2 SVGIG (reference sequence). The CDR3 DNA reads TGTGCCTGGAGGCCGACAGGGTCTAATTCCTACGAGCAGTACTTC. Translating gives CAWRPTGSNSYEQYF.

In this sample, this clone turned up once. V and J are TRBV18 and TRBJ2-2; weak D call: TRBD1 (5 bases). Germline V gene lookup returns CDR1 KGHSH and CDR2 LQKENI. The CDR3 covers 16 residues. Trimming left V 4 bases short and J 5 bases short, with 17 bases between. CDR3 DNA: TGTGCCAGCTCACTTATCAGGACAAAGGGGACCGGGGAGCTGTTTTTT. It codes for CASSLIRTKGTGELFF.

The V gene is TRBV7-2, the J gene TRBJ2-3; D is unresolved. V dropped 2 bases and J dropped 0 bases, with 6 bases sitting between them. The CDR3 runs 14 residues. Germline lookup yields CDR1 SGHTA and CDR2 FQGNSA. In DNA form, the CDR3 reads TGTGCCAGCAGCTTAACTGCTAGCACAGATACGCAGTATTTT. This sequence encodes CASSLTASTDTQYF.

This chain connects TRBV27 to TRBJ1-5; D uncertain. CDR3 length: 16 residues. Trimming took off 4 bases at V and 6 bases at J, with 19 bases between the two ends. Germline-derived CDR1 and CDR2 are MNHEY and SMNVEV (reference sequence). The CDR3 region is CASSSSAGENLQPQHF. The CDR3 coding sequence is TGTGCCAGCAGTTCGAGTGCCGGAGAGAATCTTCAGCCCCAGCATTTT.